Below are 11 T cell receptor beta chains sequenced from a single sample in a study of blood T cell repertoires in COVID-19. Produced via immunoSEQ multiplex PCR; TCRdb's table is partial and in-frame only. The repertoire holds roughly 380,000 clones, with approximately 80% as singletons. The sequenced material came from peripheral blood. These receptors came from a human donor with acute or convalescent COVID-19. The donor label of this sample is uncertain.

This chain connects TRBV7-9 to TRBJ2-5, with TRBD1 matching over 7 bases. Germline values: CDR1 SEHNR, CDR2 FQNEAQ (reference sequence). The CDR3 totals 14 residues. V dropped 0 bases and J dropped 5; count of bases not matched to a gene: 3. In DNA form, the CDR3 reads TGTGCCAGCAGCTTAGCTCAGGGGGTCGAGACCCAGTACTTC. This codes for CASSLAQGVETQYF.

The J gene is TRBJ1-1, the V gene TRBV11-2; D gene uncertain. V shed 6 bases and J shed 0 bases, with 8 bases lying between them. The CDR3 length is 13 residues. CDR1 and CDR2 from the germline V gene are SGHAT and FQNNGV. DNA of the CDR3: TGTGCCAGCAGGCGAGAATTGAACACTGAAGCTTTCTTT. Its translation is CASRRELNTEAFF.

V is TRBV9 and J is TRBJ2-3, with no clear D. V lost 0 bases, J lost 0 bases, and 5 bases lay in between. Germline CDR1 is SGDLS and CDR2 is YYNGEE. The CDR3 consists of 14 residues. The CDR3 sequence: CASSVDFSTDTQYF. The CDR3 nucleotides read TGTGCCAGCAGCGTAGACTTTAGCACAGATACGCAGTATTTT.

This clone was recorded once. In DNA form, the CDR3 reads TGTGCCAGCAGCTTAGGGGCGCAGGGTGAAACTGAAGCTTTCTTT. As protein: CASSLGAQGETEAFF. The chain recombines TRBV7-8 with TRBJ1-1, with D possibly being TRBD1 (5 bases). CDR1 SGHVS and CDR2 FQNEAQ come from the germline V gene. V was pared by 1 base and J by 5 bases, with 14 bases between. The CDR3 has 15 residues.

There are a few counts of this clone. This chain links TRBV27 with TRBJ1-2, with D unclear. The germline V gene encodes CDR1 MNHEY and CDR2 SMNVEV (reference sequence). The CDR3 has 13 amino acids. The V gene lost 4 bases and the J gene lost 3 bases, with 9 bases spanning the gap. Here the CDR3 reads CASSSQPYYGYTF. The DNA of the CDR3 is TGTGCCAGCAGTTCACAGCCTTACTATGGCTACACCTTC.

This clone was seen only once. The CDR3: CASSLAGENKDYGYTF. The CDR3 DNA follows: TGTGCCAGCAGCTTGGCTGGAGAAAATAAGGACTATGGCTACACCTTC. The chain recombines TRBV5-6 with TRBJ1-2; no firm D call. Germline loops: CDR1 SGHDT, CDR2 YYEEEE. The CDR3 length is 16 residues. V lost 0 bases and J 3 bases, leaving 15 bases between the germline ends.

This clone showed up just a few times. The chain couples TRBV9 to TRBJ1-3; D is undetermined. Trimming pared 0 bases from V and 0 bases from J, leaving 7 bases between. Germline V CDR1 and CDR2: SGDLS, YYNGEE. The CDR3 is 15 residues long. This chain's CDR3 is CASSVGPVSGNTIYF. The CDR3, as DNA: TGTGCCAGCAGCGTAGGTCCTGTCTCTGGAAACACCATATATTTT.

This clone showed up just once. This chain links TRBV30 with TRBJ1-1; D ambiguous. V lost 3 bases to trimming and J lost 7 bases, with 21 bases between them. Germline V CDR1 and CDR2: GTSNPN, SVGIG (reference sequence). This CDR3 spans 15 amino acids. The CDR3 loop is CAWRISRGPVGEAFF. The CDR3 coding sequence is TGTGCCTGGAGGATTTCCCGTGGGCCGGTAGGTGAAGCTTTCTTT.

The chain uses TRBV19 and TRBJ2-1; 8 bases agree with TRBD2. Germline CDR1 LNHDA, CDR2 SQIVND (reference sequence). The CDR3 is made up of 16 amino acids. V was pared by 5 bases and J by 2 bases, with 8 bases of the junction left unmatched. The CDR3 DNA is TGTGCCAGTAGTCCCAGGTACGGGGGGGCCTACAATGAGCAGTTCTTC. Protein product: CASSPRYGGAYNEQFF. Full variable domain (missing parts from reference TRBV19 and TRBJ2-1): DGGITQSPKYLFRKEGQNVTLSCEQNLNHDAMYWYRQDPGQGLRLIYYSQIVNDFQKGDIAEGYSVSREKKESFPLTVTSAQKNPTAFYLCASSPRYGGAYNEQFFGPGTRLTVL.

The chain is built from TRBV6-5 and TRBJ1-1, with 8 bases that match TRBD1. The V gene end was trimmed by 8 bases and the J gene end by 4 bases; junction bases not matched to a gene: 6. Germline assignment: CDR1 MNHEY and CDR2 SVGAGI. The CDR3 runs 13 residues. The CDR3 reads CASGQGRGTEAFF. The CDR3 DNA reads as TGTGCCAGCGGACAGGGCAGGGGCACTGAAGCTTTCTTT.

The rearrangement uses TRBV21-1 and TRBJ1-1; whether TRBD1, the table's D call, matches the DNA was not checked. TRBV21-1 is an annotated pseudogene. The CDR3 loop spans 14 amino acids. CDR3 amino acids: CASSKAWRQPEAFF. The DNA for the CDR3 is TGTGCCAGCAGCAAAGCGTGGAGACAGCCTGAAGCTTTCTTT.